The T cell receptor beta chain under discussion was sequenced for a study of OX40 agonist ivuxolimab in advanced cancers. Whole-study context: Cohort: around 83% men, mean age approximately 66, aged about 23 to 79.

CDR1 and CDR2 (germline): SSHAT, FNYEAQ (reference sequence). The CDR3 has 13 residues. The protocol was immunoSEQ multiplex PCR, while the TCRdb copy is restricted to in-frame clones and leaves out a portion. Found here are almost 85,000 clones, roughly 84% of them singletons; the top ten hold 6.5%. On this clone: The junction and the germline gene differ at one end; a read error may be behind it.

This specimen consisted of CD4+ or CD8+ T cells sorted from blood, obtained in a trial of the OX40 agonist ivuxolimab. This rearrangement joins TRBV7-7 to TRBJ1-1, with D uncertain. This receptor was taken from an adult with an advanced solid tumor such as melanoma, head and neck, liver or kidney cancer. The CDR3 reads CASSLTKNTEAFF. DNA of the CDR3: TGTGCTAGCAGCTTAACCAAGAACACTGAAGCTTTCTTT.